The 26 T cell receptor beta chains presented below share a single source sample, sequenced in a study of radiotherapy plus CTLA-4 blockade in lung cancer. Libraries were prepared by immunoSEQ multiplex PCR; TCRdb keeps only in-frame clonotypes and omits some of them. The sample includes about 62,000 clones, roughly 76% of them seen just once. Source: peripheral blood, taken from a patient treated with radiotherapy plus ipilimumab. All receptors derive from a human donor with non-small cell lung cancer who had a complete response to radiotherapy plus ipilimumab.

The V gene is TRBV6-5, the J gene TRBJ1-4; TRBD1 matches at 7 bases. CDR1 is MNHEY, CDR2 SVGAGI, per germline. This CDR3 has 15 residues. V lost 6 bases and J lost 8; bases outside the gene matches: 12. CDR3 protein: CASSSRDRAGEKLFF. For the CDR3, the DNA is TGTGCCAGCAGCTCCCGAGACAGGGCGGGGGAAAAACTGTTTTTT.

The chain employs TRBV5-1 and TRBJ2-2, with D hard to call. This CDR3 has 11 residues. Germline loops: CDR1 SGHRS, CDR2 YFSETQ. Between the trimmed V and J ends, which lost 5 bases and 6 bases, there was a span of 5 bases. CDR3 sequence reads: CASSFAGELFF. CDR3 DNA sequence: TGCGCCAGCAGTTTCGCCGGGGAGCTGTTTTTT.

The V and J genes are TRBV29-1 and TRBJ2-1, with 7 bases aligning to TRBD1. Germline V CDR1 and CDR2: SQVTM, ANQGSEA. Trimming removed 7 bases from V and 2 bases from J; junction bases left unmatched: 11. This CDR3 spans 15 amino acids. In nucleotides, the CDR3 is TGCAGCGGAACCGGGACAGCGCATACCTACAATGAGCAGTTCTTC. Protein product: CSGTGTAHTYNEQFF.

There are a few counts of this clone. V and J are TRBV21-1 and TRBJ1-1. TRBV21-1 is shown as a pseudogene. The CDR3 has 12 amino acids. The CDR3 reads CASSTRLSEAFF. As DNA, the CDR3 is TGTGCCAGCAGCACTCGGTTATCTGAAGCTTTCTTT.

The rearrangement uses TRBV25-1 and TRBJ2-1, with TRBD2 as a possible D gene (6 bases). The CDR3 is 16 residues long. Trimming removed 1 base from V and 0 bases from J, with 10 bases in between. Germline V gene lookup returns CDR1 MGHDK and CDR2 SYGVNS. For the CDR3, the DNA is TGTGCCAGCAGTGAATTTGGGGGGACCTCCTACAATGAGCAGTTCTTC. Its translation: CASSEFGGTSYNEQFF.

This clone was observed a handful of times. The chain couples TRBV7-9 to TRBJ1-4; tentatively, D is TRBD1 (6 bases). V lost 0 bases and J lost 7, with 24 bases in between. CDR1 SEHNR and CDR2 FQNEAQ come from the germline V gene (reference sequence). CDR3 length: 19 residues. As DNA, the CDR3 is TGTGCCAGCAGCTTAGCATGGGCAGGGGTAGCCCAATTGGCTGAAAAACTGTTTTTT. Translation gives CASSLAWAGVAQLAEKLFF.

V is TRBV25-1 and J is TRBJ1-6; TRBD1 matches 9 bases. The CDR3 has 15 residues. Losses at the gene ends were 2 bases for V and 7 bases for J; bases not matched to a gene: 3. Germline V gives CDR1 MGHDK, CDR2 SYGVNS. CDR3 bases: TGTGCCAGCAGTGAAGACAGGGGGGAAAATTCACCCCTCCACTTT. Protein product: CASSEDRGENSPLHF.

CDR3 coding DNA: TGCGCCAGCAGCCTACTAGCGAGGGGCACAGATACGCAGTATTTT. It codes for CASSLLARGTDTQYF. The rearrangement joins TRBV4-1 to TRBJ2-3, with 7 bases that match TRBD2. Germline assignment: CDR1 MGHRA and CDR2 YSYEKL. Trimming removed 4 bases from V and 1 base from J; junction bases left unmatched: 5. The CDR3 is made up of 15 amino acids.

This CDR3 is CASSVGGLYEQYF. DNA of the CDR3: TGTGCCAGCAGTGTGGGGGGGCTTTACGAGCAGTACTTC. This chain links TRBV6-5 with TRBJ2-7, with D perhaps matching TRBD2 (7 bases). There are 13 residues in the CDR3. The germline gives CDR1 MNHEY, CDR2 SVGAGI. V was cut by 5 bases and J by 4 bases, with 12 bases left in between.

The chain has TRBV10-3 and TRBJ2-5; tentative D call: TRBD2 (5 bases). V shed 6 bases and J shed 4 bases, with 12 bases lying between them. CDR1 and CDR2 from the germline V gene are ENHRY and SYGVKD. The CDR3 runs 13 residues. CDR3 amino acids: CAISLGEGETQYF. DNA of the CDR3: TGTGCCATCAGCCTGGGAGAGGGAGAGACCCAGTACTTC.

The chain employs TRBV4-1 and TRBJ1-4; D is uncertain. Deletions cut 1 base from V and 8 bases from J, with 5 bases between. Germline V lookup: CDR1 MGHRA, CDR2 YSYEKL. The CDR3 is 12 residues long. This CDR3 is CASSQVSEKLFF. In DNA form, the CDR3 reads TGCGCCAGCAGCCAAGTATCCGAAAAACTGTTTTTT.

The gene calls are TRBV7-2 and TRBJ2-5, with 15 bases identical to TRBD2. CDR3 length: 14 residues. With V trimmed by 4 bases and J by 12 bases, 6 bases remained unmatched. Germline assignment: CDR1 SGHTA and CDR2 FQGNSA. CDR3 loop: CASSSPGLAGGKYF. CDR3 in DNA: TGTGCCAGCAGCTCCCCGGGACTAGCGGGGGGCAAGTACTTC.

The J gene is TRBJ1-5, the V gene TRBV6-5; TRBD1 agrees at 8 bases. Trimming at V came to 5 bases and at J to 4 bases, leaving 7 bases not matched to a gene. There are 15 residues in the CDR3. The germline gives CDR1 MNHEY, CDR2 SVGAGI. CDR3 nucleotides: TGTGCCAGCAGTCTTGGACAGGGAAGAAATCAGCCCCAGCATTTT. This encodes CASSLGQGRNQPQHF.

The sample holds one count of this clone. The V gene is TRBV12-5, the J gene TRBJ1-2, with 7 bases fitting TRBD1. The CDR3 extends over 16 amino acids. The ends lost 2 bases at V and 4 bases at J; junction bases unmatched: 10. Germline CDR1 LGHNT, CDR2 FRNRAP. The CDR3 DNA reads as TGTGCTAGTGGTTTGTCCCCCGCAGGGGGTGGCTATGGCTACACCTTC. It encodes CASGLSPAGGGYGYTF.

The chain is built from TRBV4-1 and TRBJ1-5; 7 bases are shared with TRBD1. V lost 1 base and J lost 5; bases outside the gene matches: 5. This CDR3 spans 15 amino acids. From germline, CDR1 is MGHRA and CDR2 YSYEKL. CDR3 nucleotide sequence: TGCGCCAGCAGCCAAGGGACAGGAGGAGATCAGCCCCAGCATTTT. As protein: CASSQGTGGDQPQHF.

The chain couples TRBV5-1 to TRBJ2-1, with D maybe TRBD1 (6 bases). V was cut by 3 bases and J by 12 bases, with 22 bases left in between. Germline V gives CDR1 SGHRS, CDR2 YFSETQ. This CDR3 has 15 amino acids. The CDR3 region has the DNA TGCGCCAGCAGCTCGATACAGGGTTCGGTTTCCGGGCAGTTCTTC. Translating gives CASSSIQGSVSGQFF. Drawing the rest from reference TRBV5-1 and TRBJ2-1, the complete variable domain is KAGVTQTPRYLIKTRGQQVTLSCSPISGHRSVSWYQQTPGQGLQFLFEYFSETQRNKGNFPGRFSGRQFSNSRSEMNVSTLELGDSALYLCASSSIQGSVSGQFFGPGTRLTVL.

The J gene is TRBJ1-6, the V gene TRBV5-4, with TRBD1 matching over 7 bases. This CDR3 has 15 amino acids. Unmatched junction bases numbered 9, after V lost 4 bases and J lost 8 bases. Germline CDR1 SGHNT, CDR2 YYREEE (reference sequence). CDR3 nucleotide sequence: TGTGCCAGCAGCAGTGGGGGACAGACGTATTCACCCCTCCACTTT. This sequence encodes CASSSGGQTYSPLHF. The whole variable domain, remainder taken from reference TRBV5-4 and TRBJ1-6, is ETGVTQSPTHLIKTRGQQVTLRCSSQSGHNTVSWYQQALGQGPQFIFQYYREEENGRGNFPPRFSGLQFPNYSSELNVNALELDDSALYLCASSSGGQTYSPLHFGNGTRLTVT.

This clone showed up just a few times. The genes are TRBV4-2 and TRBJ2-7; D may be TRBD2 (5 bases). CDR3 length: 15 amino acids. Trimming stripped 2 bases from V and 6 bases from J, with 17 bases between. CDR1 and CDR2 (germline): LGHNA, YNFKEQ. CDR3 bases: TGTGCCAGCAGCCAATATCACGGCGAGAGCGGCGAGCAGTACTTC. Translating gives CASSQYHGESGEQYF.

The chain is built from TRBV19 and TRBJ1-1; D call uncertain. Trimming shortened V by 2 bases and J by 3 bases, and 10 bases separated the two germline ends. Germline CDR1 and CDR2: LNHDA and SQIVND (reference sequence). The CDR3 extends over 14 amino acids. The CDR3 DNA follows: TGTGCCAGTAGTATAACATCAGGTTACACTGAAGCTTTCTTT. Amino acids: CASSITSGYTEAFF. The complete variable domain, with remaining parts taken from reference TRBV19 and TRBJ1-1, reads DGGITQSPKYLFRKEGQNVTLSCEQNLNHDAMYWYRQDPGQGLRLIYYSQIVNDFQKGDIAEGYSVSREKKESFPLTVTSAQKNPTAFYLCASSITSGYTEAFFGQGTRLTVV.

This chain joins TRBV15 and TRBJ2-7, with TRBD2 as a possible D gene (5 bases). CDR1 is LNHNV, CDR2 YYDKDF, per germline (reference sequence). The CDR3 runs to 16 residues. V was trimmed by 5 bases and J by 2 bases, leaving 19 bases between them. CDR3 sequence: CATSVVRGFSTYEQYF. The CDR3 region has the DNA TGTGCCACCAGCGTCGTACGGGGTTTCAGTACCTACGAGCAGTACTTC.

The chain uses TRBV5-5 and TRBJ2-1; 10 nucleotides align to TRBD1. CDR1 is SGHKS and CDR2 is YYEKEE in the germline V gene (reference sequence). There are 15 residues in the CDR3. V lost 4 bases to trimming and J lost 8 bases; unmatched junction nucleotides: 9. CDR3 in DNA: TGTGCCAGCAGCCCCGGGACAGGGGCCTTCGATGAGCAGTTCTTC. Protein product: CASSPGTGAFDEQFF.

V usage is TRBV7-9 and J usage is TRBJ2-7, with 7 bases matching TRBD2. The germline CDR1 and CDR2 sequences are SEHNR and FQNEAQ (reference sequence). V was pared by 5 bases and J by 12 bases, with 13 bases of the junction left unmatched. The CDR3 is made up of 13 amino acids. CDR3 DNA sequence: TGTGCCAGCAGCCCTAACCTGGGGGGGACTGGGTACTTC. Protein sequence: CASSPNLGGTGYF.

The chain uses TRBV4-1 and TRBJ2-5, with 8 positions matching TRBD1. The J segment lost 4 bases and the V segment lost 1 base, leaving 11 bases of the junction unmatched. The germline CDR1 and CDR2 sequences are MGHRA and YSYEKL. CDR3 length: 17 residues. Here the CDR3 DNA reads TGCGCCAGCAGCCAAGCAGGGGGCGCGGGTACGGTAGAGACCCAGTACTTC. Its translation: CASSQAGGAGTVETQYF.

Concerning this clone itself: The sample holds other DNA sequences that translate to the same CDR3. V gene TRBV19 combines with J gene TRBJ1-4; a possible D gene is TRBD1 (6 bases). V was pared by 5 bases and J by 8 bases, with 15 bases between. The CDR3 covers 14 residues. Germline V lookup: CDR1 LNHDA, CDR2 SQIVND (reference sequence). The CDR3 loop reads CASSSGTLGEKLFF. CDR3 DNA sequence: TGTGCCAGTAGTTCCGGGACACTGGGAGAAAAACTGTTTTTT.

This clone turned up a few times. V and J are TRBV2 and TRBJ1-4; 7 nucleotides line up with TRBD1. J gave up 6 bases and V 7 bases, and 5 bases lay outside the gene matches. The CDR3 is made up of 13 amino acids. The germline gives CDR1 SNHLY, CDR2 FYNNEI. In nucleotides, the CDR3 is TGTGCCAGCATGGGACAGTCATATGAAAAACTGTTTTTT. Translating it yields CASMGQSYEKLFF.

The chain has TRBV15 and TRBJ2-5; 9 bases agree with TRBD1. The better agreement between TRBJ2-7 and the DNA end casts doubt on the J call. This CDR3 region has 16 residues. Germline assignment: CDR1 LNHNV and CDR2 YYDKDF (reference sequence). CDR3: CATSRDSTGGIDEQYF. The CDR3 DNA follows: TGTGCCACCAGCAGAGATAGTACAGGGGGCATCGACGAGCAGTACTTC.